This TCR beta chain was sequenced during a study of T cell responses to AZD1222 COVID-19 vaccine. Looking at the study overall: Second-dose intervals near 4 or 12 weeks were combined.

The assay was immunoSEQ multiplex PCR, and TCRdb's table has in-frame clones only and misses some. The sample lists around 200,000 clones, roughly 88% occurring once. This CDR3 is 14 amino acids long. CDR1 is SGHAT, CDR2 FQNNGV, per germline. V was pared by 3 bases and J by 5 bases, with 3 bases of the junction left unmatched. In regard to this clone: Its antigen remains unidentified.

Notes on the study in general: Donors skewed white British and female; clonal diversity was possibly underestimated. As reported, nearly half of all spike-specific TCRs target variant regions that are unmutated.

The source material was peripheral blood, sampled on day 0 of AZD1222 vaccination. J is TRBJ1-4 and V is TRBV11-2, with 7 bases lining up with TRBD1. This TCR was sampled from an adult in good health. The CDR3 sequence is CASSFGRGNEKLFF. CDR3 sequence (DNA): TGTGCCAGCAGCTTTGGCAGGGGGAATGAAAAACTGTTTTTT. The complete variable domain, with remaining parts taken from reference TRBV11-2 and TRBJ1-4, reads EAGVAQSPRYKIIEKRQSVAFWCNPISGHATLYWYQQILGQGPKLLIQFQNNGVVDDSQLPKDRFSAERLKGVDSTLKIQPAKLEDSAVYLCASSFGRGNEKLFFGSGTQLSVL.